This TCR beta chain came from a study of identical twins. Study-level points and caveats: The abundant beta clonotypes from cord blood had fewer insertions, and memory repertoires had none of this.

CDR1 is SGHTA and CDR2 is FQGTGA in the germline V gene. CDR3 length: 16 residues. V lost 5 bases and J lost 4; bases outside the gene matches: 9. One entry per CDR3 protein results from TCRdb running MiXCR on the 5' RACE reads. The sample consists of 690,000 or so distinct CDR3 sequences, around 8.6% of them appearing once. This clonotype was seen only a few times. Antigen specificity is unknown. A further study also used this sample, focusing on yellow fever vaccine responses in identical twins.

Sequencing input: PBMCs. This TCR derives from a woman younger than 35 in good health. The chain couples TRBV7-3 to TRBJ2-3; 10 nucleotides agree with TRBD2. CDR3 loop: CASSPGTSAWADTQYF. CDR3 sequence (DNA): TGTGCCAGCAGCCCCGGGACTAGCGCCTGGGCAGATACGCAGTATTTT. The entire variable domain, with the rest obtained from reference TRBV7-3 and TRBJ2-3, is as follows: GAGVSQTPSNKVTEKGKYVELRCDPISGHTALYWYRQSLGQGPEFLIYFQGTGAADDSGLPNDRFFAVRPEGSVSTLKIQRTERGDSAVYLCASSPGTSAWADTQYFGPGTRLTVL.